This T cell receptor beta chain was found in a study of OX40 agonist ivuxolimab in advanced cancers. About the research overall: While on treatment, patients had intravenous ivuxolimab at 0.01 to 10 mg/kg every 2 weeks. Dose-escalation patients were diagnosed with hepatocellular carcinoma, melanoma, renal cell cancer or head and neck cancer. Findings and caveats of the study: Partial responders at 0.1-3.0 mg/kg showed near-lowest clonal expansion. Fewer expanded clones were found on average in CD4+ than in CD8+ T cells.

Sequencing was performed with immunoSEQ multiplex PCR; in TCRdb, only in-frame clones are kept and a portion is missing. The table lists 68,000 or so clones, roughly 90% of them singletons. V lost 2 bases to trimming and J lost 3 bases, with 15 bases between them. The CDR3 length is 15 residues. Germline V gene data show CDR1 as SGHNT and CDR2 as YYREEE (reference sequence). As regards this clone: Antigen specificity is unknown.

This sequence joins TRBV5-4 and TRBJ2-7; perhaps TRBD1 as D (5 bases). The sequencing here drew on CD4+ or CD8+ T cells sorted from blood, taken in a trial of the OX40 agonist ivuxolimab. This sequence originates from an adult with an advanced solid tumor such as melanoma, head and neck, liver or kidney cancer. CDR3 coding DNA: TGTGCCAGCAGCTTCAGCTCAGGGCCCCTCTACGAGCAGTACTTC. This encodes CASSFSSGPLYEQYF.